A selection of T cell receptor beta chains follows, all from one sample in a study of cytomegalovirus exposure and HLA in healthy donors. Repertoires were generated with immunoSEQ multiplex PCR, while TCRdb's copy carries only in-frame clones and drops some. The table records around 150,000 clones, around 86% of them present only once. Sequenced material: PBMCs. Source of these receptors: a man aged 45 to 65 in good health and CMV-seropositive. The CDR3 runs from the conserved cysteine through the conserved F or W. The order of the fields is J gene, D gene, V gene, CDR3 protein. A D gene is named only where the DNA matches it firmly.

>TRBJ2-6|.|TRBV2
CASRDKFSGANVLTF
>TRBJ1-2|TRBD1|TRBV7-9
CASSAFRDRSDNYGYTF
>TRBJ2-3|TRBD2|TRBV7-2
CASSSLRLAGTDTQYF
>TRBJ2-3|TRBD2|TRBV2
CASEDSGVDTQYF
>TRBJ2-1|TRBD2|TRBV5-1
CASSLAASGGANEQFF
>TRBJ2-3|.|TRBV30
CAWSDRVADTQYF
>TRBJ1-5|.|TRBV30
CAWSAPYYSNQPQHF
>TRBJ2-1|.|TRBV19
CASSIDLRVTEQFF
>TRBJ2-5|TRBD1|TRBV5-8
CASSLGRDRGQTQYF
>TRBJ2-1|.|TRBV9
CASSVGVGLAGWNNEQFF
>TRBJ1-1|.|TRBV6-5
CASSSGAEAFF
>TRBJ2-1|.|TRBV7-6
CASSFEATGSYNEQFF
>TRBJ2-2|TRBD2|TRBV7-2
CASSYRLAGGTGELFF
>TRBJ1-6|.|TRBV30
CAWSVLAGNSPLHF
>TRBJ1-2|TRBD1|TRBV2
CASSEALLQGAKGYTF
>TRBJ1-2|.|TRBV28
CASSLPWSRPGTNYGYTF
>TRBJ1-6|.|TRBV4-3
CASSQRQNSPLHF
>TRBJ1-6|TRBD1|TRBV28
CATYYRGSRSPLHF
>TRBJ1-2|.|TRBV7-2
CASSLSGGGSYGYTF
>TRBJ2-5|.|TRBV19
CASSLRSGGVKETQYF
>TRBJ1-5|TRBD1|TRBV6-5
CASSYSGTGHQPQHF
>TRBJ2-7|TRBD2|TRBV5-6
CASSFSGGVFEQYF
>TRBJ2-3|.|TRBV14
CASSQGPLVDTQYF
>TRBJ2-1|TRBD2|TRBV5-1
CASSRTAGVHEQFF
>TRBJ1-5|TRBD1|TRBV6-5
CASSPGTVHQPQHF
>TRBJ1-5|.|TRBV30
CAWSDGAYNQPQHF
>TRBJ1-1|.|TRBV2
CASFSTRDGFLTEAFF
>TRBJ1-2|.|TRBV4-1
CASSQLGTLANYGYTF
>TRBJ1-2|TRBD1|TRBV7-2
CASSLVEGRTGGGYTF
>TRBJ2-1|TRBD2|TRBV7-9
CASSPPELGLAGLGFF
>TRBJ2-3|TRBD1|TRBV10-3
CATDPGPGQGPSSTDTQYF
>TRBJ2-7|.|TRBV2
CASSETSFEQYF
>TRBJ2-5|TRBD2|TRBV4-1
CASSQGFGGAGETQYF
>TRBJ2-7|TRBD1|TRBV27
CASSLYGQGREQYF
>TRBJ1-2|TRBD1|TRBV15
CATSRDETGVDGYTF
>TRBJ2-6|.|TRBV19
CASSPSDPGLDSGANVLTF
>TRBJ1-2|TRBD1|TRBV6-5
CASSYSPGQNYGYTF
>TRBJ2-7|TRBD2|TRBV7-2
CASSLNGGIDEQYF
>TRBJ1-4|TRBD1|TRBV4-1
CASRRQGPNEKLFF
>TRBJ2-1|TRBD2|TRBV11-2
CASSSTPGGPVNEQFF
>TRBJ1-2|TRBD1|TRBV7-2
CASTTDRGRNYGYTF
>TRBJ2-2|.|TRBV7-9
CASSFQTLPGGELFF
>.|TRBD1|TRBV28
CASSLRLGRGSYEQYF
>TRBJ2-7|TRBD2|TRBV28
CASSGTSGFYEQYF
>TRBJ1-5|.|TRBV5-1
CASSLGGRDQPQHF
>TRBJ2-1|TRBD1|TRBV19
CASSPRTGGNYNEQFF
>TRBJ1-6|TRBD1|TRBV10-3
CAISDNRDSPSSPLHF
>TRBJ1-1|.|TRBV15
CATSRDDTEAFF
>TRBJ2-7|.|TRBV27
CASSPAIGTSYEQYF
>TRBJ2-7|TRBD2|TRBV4-2
CASSPGLAGPYEQYF
>TRBJ2-4|TRBD2|TRBV5-4
CASSQGLAGGVAKNIQYF
>TRBJ2-2|TRBD1|TRBV5-1
CASRMTGANTGELFF
>TRBJ2-3|TRBD2|TRBV7-9
CASSSSGTRFTDTQYF
>TRBJ2-1|.|TRBV13
CASSSTSYNEQFF
>TRBJ2-3|.|TRBV6-5
CASSWGIRTDTQYF
>TRBJ2-7|.|TRBV7-9
CASSGSGYEQYF